These T cell receptor beta chains were read from a single sample in a study of identical twins. TCRdb used MiXCR to reprocess the 5' RACE reads, holding one entry per CDR3 protein. Altogether roughly 540,000 distinct CDR3 sequences are present, 22% being singletons, with the ten largest covering about 0.93%. These data were likewise used in another study, on T cells expressing NK-cell markers.

The sample comprised CD4+ T cells sorted from blood. The receptors were gathered from a woman in her late teens or twenties in good health. The CDR3 runs from the conserved cysteine through the conserved F or W. The D gene is left open where the match is weak. Not all rows give a size; the values are once, few, many and, for expanded clones, a class.

. | TRBJ2-7 | 12 | few | TRBV12-3/TRBV12-4 | CASSWRGYEQYF | TGTGCCAGCAGCTGGAGGGGTTACGAGCAGTACTTC
. | TRBJ2-3 | 13 | . | TRBV30 | CARRAGSADTQYF | TGTGCCCGACGTGCGGGATCCGCAGATACGCAGTATTTT
. | TRBJ2-5 | 16 | . | TRBV5-1 | CASSFRGRMPGETQYF | TGCGCCAGCAGCTTTAGGGGACGGATGCCGGGGGAGACCCAGTACTTC
. | TRBJ1-2 | 14 | . | TRBV12-3/TRBV12-4 | CASSAGVSLYGYTF | TGTGCCAGCAGTGCAGGGGTTTCCCTTTATGGCTACACCTTC
. | TRBJ1-6 | 14 | few | TRBV6-1 | CASTQEGRNSPLHF | TGTGCCAGCACCCAGGAGGGGAGAAATTCACCCCTCCACTTT
TRBD1 | TRBJ1-2 | 13 | few | TRBV12-3/TRBV12-4 | CASTLQGGYGYTF | TGTGCCAGCACCCTACAGGGGGGCTATGGCTACACCTTC
TRBD1 | TRBJ2-1 | 17 | many | TRBV5-1 | CASSSYRDREIGGEQFF | TGCGCCAGCAGCTCATACCGGGACAGGGAGATTGGGGGTGAGCAGTTCTTC
. | TRBJ2-1 | 15 | . | TRBV6-1 | CASSPTNMAKGEQFF | TGTGCCAGCTCCCCAACAAATATGGCGAAGGGTGAGCAGTTCTTC
. | TRBJ1-6 | 15 | many | TRBV5-6 | CASRTQASYNSPLHF | TGTGCCAGCAGAACACAGGCCTCCTATAATTCACCCCTCCACTTT
. | TRBJ2-7 | 11 | . | TRBV20-1 | CSGRHLEFQYF | TGCAGTGGGCGGCACCTTGAATTTCAGTACTTC
. | TRBJ1-6 | 16 | few | TRBV7-9 | CASSFTLQGDNSPLHF | TGTGCCAGCAGCTTTACCCTCCAGGGTGATAATTCACCCCTCCACTTT
. | TRBJ1-6 | 14 | . | TRBV5-5 | CASSLETDNSPLHF | TGTGCCAGCAGCTTGGAAACAGATAATTCACCCCTCCACTTT
. | TRBJ2-7 | 16 | . | TRBV10-3 | CAISAGGTTGVHEQYF | TGTGCCATCAGTGCCGGGGGGACGACAGGGGTCCACGAGCAGTACTTC
TRBD2 | TRBJ2-1 | 12 | few | TRBV6-2/TRBV6-3 | CASTASGNEQFF | TGTGCCAGCACGGCTAGCGGCAATGAGCAGTTCTTC
TRBD1 | TRBJ2-7 | 14 | . | TRBV11-3 | CASSRQGGSYEQYF | TGTGCCAGCAGCCGACAGGGGGGTTCCTACGAGCAGTACTTC
. | TRBJ1-2 | 12 | . | TRBV6-5 | CASKLAGYGYTF | TGTGCCAGTAAATTGGCCGGGTATGGCTACACCTTC
. | TRBJ1-2 | 11 | . | TRBV29-1 | CSVGDFSGYTF | TGCAGCGTAGGGGACTTTTCTGGCTACACCTTC
TRBD1 | TRBJ2-1 | 15 | many | TRBV12-3/TRBV12-4 | CASSPSRTGRHEQFF | TGTGCCAGCAGTCCCTCCCGGACAGGGCGCCATGAGCAGTTCTTC
. | TRBJ1-1 | 14 | . | TRBV14 | CASSQLHENTEAFF | TGTGCCAGCAGCCAACTTCACGAGAACACTGAAGCTTTCTTT
. | TRBJ1-4 | 13 | . | TRBV20-1 | CSAEEGWNEKLFF | TGCAGTGCGGAGGAGGGTTGGAATGAAAAACTGTTTTTT
TRBD1 | TRBJ2-7 | 14 | . | TRBV5-1 | CASSTVGQGGEQYF | TGCGCCAGCAGCACGGTGGGACAGGGAGGCGAGCAGTACTTC
TRBD1 | TRBJ2-3 | 15 | . | TRBV5-1 | CASSRDRVGTDTQYF | TGCGCCAGCAGCCGTGACAGGGTCGGGACAGATACGCAGTATTTT
TRBD2 | TRBJ2-5 | 18 | few | TRBV11-1 | CASSPRGLALWYQETQYF | TGTGCCAGCAGCCCCCGGGGACTAGCGCTTTGGTACCAAGAGACCCAGTACTTC
TRBD1 | TRBJ2-7 | 16 | . | TRBV7-2 | CASSPLRGGPSYEQYF | TGTGCCAGCAGCCCCCTAAGAGGGGGCCCCTCCTACGAGCAGTACTTC
. | TRBJ2-3 | 15 | few | TRBV30 | CAWSGGMGSTDTQYF | TGTGCCTGGAGTGGCGGGATGGGTAGCACAGATACGCAGTATTTT
. | TRBJ2-2 | 17 | . | TRBV7-2 | CASSVQWDTVSTGELFF | TGTGCCAGCAGCGTCCAATGGGACACCGTATCCACCGGGGAGCTGTTTTTT
TRBD1 | TRBJ2-1 | 13 | once | TRBV11-1 | CATRQGVNNEQFF | TGTGCCACCCGACAGGGGGTCAACAATGAGCAGTTCTTC
TRBD2 | TRBJ2-1 | 16 | . | TRBV9 | CASSVSSGSPTGEQFF | TGTGCCAGCAGCGTATCCAGCGGGAGTCCCACGGGTGAGCAGTTCTTC
TRBD2 | TRBJ2-1 | 16 | few | TRBV7-3 | CASSLLSGGPLNEQFF | TGTGCCAGCAGCCTATTGAGCGGGGGGCCCCTTAATGAGCAGTTCTTC
. | TRBJ2-7 | 14 | . | TRBV5-1 | CASSSGHLPYEQYF | TGCGCCAGCAGCTCGGGACACCTGCCCTACGAGCAGTACTTC
TRBD2 | TRBJ2-1 | 12 | few | TRBV10-3 | CAIRGTSNEQFF | TGTGCCATCAGAGGGACTAGCAATGAGCAGTTCTTC
. | TRBJ2-1 | 13 | . | TRBV6-1 | CASARSGYNEQFF | TGTGCCAGCGCACGTAGCGGTTACAATGAGCAGTTCTTC
. | TRBJ2-3 | 13 | few | TRBV20-1 | CSARDNGRDTQYF | TGCAGTGCTAGAGATAATGGAAGAGATACGCAGTATTTT
TRBD1 | TRBJ2-4 | 14 | . | TRBV5-1 | CASSFGQGVDIQYF | TGCGCCAGCAGCTTCGGACAGGGGGTAGACATTCAGTACTTC
. | TRBJ2-3 | 15 | . | TRBV12-3/TRBV12-4 | CASSGWTRGTDTQYF | TGTGCCAGCAGTGGTTGGACGAGGGGCACAGATACGCAGTATTTT
. | TRBJ1-4 | 15 | few | TRBV12-3/TRBV12-4 | CASSLGRDPTQGLFF | TGTGCCAGCAGTTTAGGCCGGGACCCAACTCAAGGACTGTTTTTT
TRBD1 | TRBJ2-1 | 12 | . | TRBV7-2 | CASSGQTNEQFF | TGTGCCAGCTCGGGACAGACTAATGAGCAGTTCTTC
. | TRBJ2-3 | 11 | . | TRBV20-1 | CSADEVDTQYF | TGCAGTGCGGACGAAGTTGATACGCAGTATTTT
. | TRBJ2-6 | 15 | . | TRBV20-1 | CSARGPASGANVLTF | TGCAGTGCTAGAGGGCCCGCCTCTGGGGCCAACGTCCTGACTTTC
. | TRBJ1-2 | 13 | . | TRBV6-1 | CASRLRTDYGYTF | TGTGCCAGCAGGCTCCGGACGGATTATGGCTACACCTTC
. | TRBJ2-1 | 14 | . | TRBV20-1 | CSAPGGLTYNEQFF | TGCAGTGCTCCGGGGGGCTTAACCTACAATGAGCAGTTCTTC
TRBD1 | TRBJ1-2 | 15 | . | TRBV10-3 | CAISESRTGEAGYTF | TGTGCCATCAGTGAGTCCCGGACAGGGGAGGCTGGCTACACCTTC
TRBD2 | TRBJ2-3 | 17 | few | TRBV11-2 | CASSSRRLAGVTDTQYF | TGTGCCAGCAGCTCAAGAAGGCTAGCGGGAGTCACAGATACGCAGTATTTT
TRBD1 | TRBJ1-1 | 14 | few | TRBV7-9 | CASRTQGADTEAFF | TGTGCCAGCAGAACACAGGGGGCTGACACTGAAGCTTTCTTT
TRBD1 | TRBJ2-7 | 15 | few | TRBV6-1 | CASRDPPGQGNEQYF | TGTGCCAGCAGAGACCCACCGGGACAGGGGAACGAGCAGTACTTC
. | TRBJ2-2 | 16 | . | TRBV12-3/TRBV12-4 | CASSPPPAANTGELFF | TGTGCCAGCAGTCCACCACCCGCAGCGAACACCGGGGAGCTGTTTTTT
. | TRBJ2-2 | 15 | . | TRBV12-3/TRBV12-4 | CASSSQTVNTGELFF | TGTGCCAGCAGTTCACAGACAGTGAACACCGGGGAGCTGTTTTTT
. | TRBJ2-1 | 12 | few | TRBV6-6 | CASRERDNEQFF | TGTGCCAGCAGGGAGCGGGACAATGAGCAGTTCTTC
TRBD2 | TRBJ2-3 | 14 | few | TRBV20-1 | CSSLAGGFTDTQYF | TGCAGTAGCCTAGCGGGAGGTTTCACAGATACGCAGTATTTT
. | TRBJ2-7 | 14 | . | TRBV20-1 | CSASPAGYLYEQYF | TGCAGTGCTAGCCCCGCAGGGTATCTCTACGAGCAGTACTTC
. | TRBJ2-5 | 13 | medium-sized | TRBV12-3/TRBV12-4 | CASSYPGQETQYF | TGTGCCAGCAGCTATCCGGGACAAGAGACCCAGTACTTC
. | TRBJ1-3 | 13 | few | TRBV7-9 | CASKVNSGNTIYF | TGTGCCAGCAAGGTGAACTCTGGAAACACCATATATTTT
TRBD2 | TRBJ2-1 | 15 | . | TRBV6-1 | CASRQAGGVRNEQFF | TGTGCCAGCAGACAAGCGGGGGGAGTTCGCAATGAGCAGTTCTTC
. | TRBJ2-1 | 15 | . | TRBV12-3/TRBV12-4 | CASREFLSSYNEQFF | TGTGCCAGCAGGGAGTTCCTGAGCTCCTACAATGAGCAGTTCTTC
TRBD1 | TRBJ1-1 | 12 | . | TRBV6-5 | CASGQANAEAFF | TGTGCCAGCGGACAGGCCAACGCTGAAGCTTTCTTT
. | TRBJ2-4 | 13 | . | TRBV7-2 | CASSPYQGDIQYF | TGTGCCAGCAGCCCCTACCAAGGGGACATTCAGTACTTC
. | TRBJ2-7 | 13 | few | TRBV5-5 | CASSIRDGYEQYF | TGTGCCAGCAGCATCCGGGACGGTTACGAGCAGTACTTC